This TCR beta chain came from a study of tumor and adjacent non-tumor tissue in lung cancer. On the study more broadly: On average, productive TCRbeta reads reached a few million per sample.

This CDR3 is 11 amino acids long. CDR1 and CDR2 (germline): GTSNPN, SVGIG (reference sequence). The template was RNA from unsorted bulk tissue. This non-tumor lung sample came from over 3 cm beyond the tumor edge. Comments on this clonotype: Its antigen is undetermined. Being one base from a much bigger clone, this may be a read error.

Study conclusions and caveats: Higher tumor TCR diversity was associated with shorter survival.

The library came from three nested PCR rounds adapted from ARM-PCR protocols. MiXCR, run by TCRdb on the multiplex PCR reads, gives a single entry per CDR3 protein. Of 65,000 to 75,000 distinct CDR3 sequences listed, roughly 77% are singletons. This chain joins TRBV30 and TRBJ1-2; D gene unclear. The clonotype comes from a man in his fifties or sixties with non-small cell lung cancer. The sample consisted of distant non-tumor lung tissue. CDR3 residues: CTWSSGHGYTF. The CDR3 region has the DNA TGTACCTGGAGTTCCGGTCATGGCTACACCTTC.